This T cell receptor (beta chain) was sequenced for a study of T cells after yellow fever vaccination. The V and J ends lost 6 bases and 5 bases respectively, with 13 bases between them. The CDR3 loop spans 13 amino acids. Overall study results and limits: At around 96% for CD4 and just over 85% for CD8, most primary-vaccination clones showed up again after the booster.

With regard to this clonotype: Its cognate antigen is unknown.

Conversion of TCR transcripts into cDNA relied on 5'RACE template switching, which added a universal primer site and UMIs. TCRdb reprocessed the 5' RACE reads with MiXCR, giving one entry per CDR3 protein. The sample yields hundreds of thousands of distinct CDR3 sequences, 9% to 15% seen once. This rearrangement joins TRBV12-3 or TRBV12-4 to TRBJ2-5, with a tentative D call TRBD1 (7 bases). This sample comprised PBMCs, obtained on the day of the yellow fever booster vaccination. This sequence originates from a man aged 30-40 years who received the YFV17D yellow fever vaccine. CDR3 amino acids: CASRQGGPETQYF. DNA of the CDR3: TGTGCCAGCAGGCAGGGGGGCCCGGAGACCCAGTACTTC.